The 30 T cell receptor beta chains in this list originate from one sample, sequenced in a study of T cells in Graves' hyperthyroidism and ophthalmopathy. Authors of the study amplified TCR beta CDR3 regions from RNA transcripts. With the HTBI primer set, the TCR CDR3 went through a first round of RT-PCR. TCRdb re-called the multiplex PCR reads with MiXCR, one entry per CDR3 protein. The table includes 600,000 or so distinct CDR3 sequences, 15% to 20% detected once. The source material was blood. Receptors originate from a woman in her twenties or thirties with Graves' hyperthyroidism.

This clonotype was observed many times. This rearrangement joins TRBV7-3 to TRBJ1-1; D remains unclear. Per germline, CDR1 SGHTA and CDR2 FQGTGA. The CDR3 is made up of 13 amino acids. Trimming took off 2 bases at V and 5 bases at J, with 9 bases between the two ends. CDR3 nucleotide sequence: TGTGCCAGCAGCTTATGGGTCGGGACTGAAGCTTTCTTT. This sequence encodes CASSLWVGTEAFF.

This clonotype was seen ten or more times. The chain combines TRBV11-2 with TRBJ2-1, with D maybe TRBD1 (6 bases). V was shortened by 7 bases and J by 5 bases, with 21 bases between the two germline ends. Germline values: CDR1 SGHAT, CDR2 FQNNGV. The CDR3 runs 16 residues. CDR3 protein: CASINPGQQINNEQFF. The CDR3 DNA follows: TGTGCCAGCATTAATCCCGGACAGCAAATTAACAATGAGCAGTTCTTC.

The J gene is TRBJ1-2, the V gene TRBV5-1; TRBD1 matches 12 bases. The CDR3 extends over 17 amino acids. With V trimmed by 4 bases and J by 8 bases, 15 bases remained unmatched. The germline gives CDR1 SGHRS, CDR2 YFSETQ. CDR3 protein: CASSEGTGGGLSQGYTF. The CDR3 DNA sequence: TGCGCCAGCAGCGAAGGGACAGGGGGCGGACTGTCTCAAGGCTACACCTTC. Full variable domain (rest looked up from reference TRBV5-1 and TRBJ1-2): KAGVTQTPRYLIKTRGQQVTLSCSPISGHRSVSWYQQTPGQGLQFLFEYFSETQRNKGNFPGRFSGRQFSNSRSEMNVSTLELGDSALYLCASSEGTGGGLSQGYTFGSGTRLTVV.

This clonotype has a count of ten or more. The genes are TRBV27 and TRBJ2-7, with D unresolved. Germline CDR1 MNHEY, CDR2 SMNVEV (reference sequence). Trimming cost V 2 bases and J 5 bases, with 10 bases left between them. There are 13 residues in the CDR3. CDR3 loop: CASSLSRAHEQYF. In DNA form, the CDR3 reads TGTGCCAGCAGTTTAAGTCGGGCGCACGAGCAGTACTTC.

This clonotype was detected many times. The V gene is TRBV7-9, the J gene TRBJ2-7; D gene uncertain. Trimming pared 5 bases from V and 3 bases from J, leaving 5 bases between. The CDR3 is 11 amino acids. The germline gives CDR1 SEHNR, CDR2 FQNEAQ (reference sequence). The CDR3 protein is CASSLHYEQYF. DNA of the CDR3: TGTGCCAGCAGCCTACACTACGAGCAGTACTTC.

In this sample, this clonotype turned up a few times. The chain has TRBV3-1 and TRBJ2-7; D possibly corresponds to TRBD1 (6 bases). The ends were cut back, 4 bases at V and 2 bases at J, with 21 bases in the middle. The CDR3 is made up of 17 amino acids. Germline CDR1 LGHDT, CDR2 YNNKEL (reference sequence). The CDR3 DNA sequence: TGTGCCAGCAGCCCCAGCAGGGGCCGGCGCGGGCCCTACGAGCAGTACTTC. This translates into CASSPSRGRRGPYEQYF.

This clonotype was picked up a small number of times. This chain joins TRBV24-1 and TRBJ2-5; no reliable D call. Germline CDR1 reads KGHDR; CDR2 reads SFDVKD. V was clipped by 2 bases and J by 4 bases, with 4 bases between them. The CDR3 runs to 12 residues. The chain's CDR3 is CATSDSGETQYF. CDR3 bases: TGTGCCACCAGTGATTCAGGAGAGACCCAGTACTTC.

In this sample, this clonotype turned up a few times. V is TRBV6-2 or TRBV6-3 and J is TRBJ1-2; 8 bases align to TRBD1. Per the germline V gene, CDR1 is MNHEY and CDR2 is SVGEGT. V lost 7 bases and J lost 6; bases outside the gene matches: 13. There are 15 residues in the CDR3. The CDR3 loop reads CASTNQGAGIDGYTF. CDR3 nucleotides: TGTGCCAGCACCAACCAGGGGGCAGGGATCGATGGCTACACCTTC.

This clonotype was counted only a few times. V and J are TRBV24-1 and TRBJ2-2; 9 bases map to TRBD2. The germline gives CDR1 KGHDR, CDR2 SFDVKD. V dropped 6 bases and J dropped 4; count of bases not matched to a gene: 5. The CDR3 spans 15 residues. The CDR3 sequence: CATSTLAGFTGELFF. The CDR3 nucleotides read TGTGCCACCAGTACGCTAGCGGGATTCACCGGGGAGCTGTTTTTT.

This clonotype has just a few counts. The CDR3 here is CASSIGLWRQRNQPQHF. The DNA of the CDR3 is TGTGCCAGTAGTATAGGATTGTGGAGGCAGAGGAATCAGCCCCAGCATTTT. The genes are TRBV19 and TRBJ1-5; D gene unclear. Trimming shortened V by 1 base and J by 4 bases, and 17 bases separated the two germline ends. The germline gives CDR1 LNHDA, CDR2 SQIVND (reference sequence). The CDR3 sequence is 17 residues long. The full variable domain, with the rest looked up from reference TRBV19 and TRBJ1-5, is DGGITQSPKYLFRKEGQNVTLSCEQNLNHDAMYWYRQDPGQGLRLIYYSQIVNDFQKGDIAEGYSVSREKKESFPLTVTSAQKNPTAFYLCASSIGLWRQRNQPQHFGDGTRLSIL.

The V and J genes are TRBV20-1 and TRBJ1-2, with 7 bases that match TRBD1. The CDR3 has 13 amino acids. Germline V gene data show CDR1 as DFQATT and CDR2 as SNEGSKA (reference sequence). The trim removed 1 base at V and 3 bases at J, leaving 2 bases unmatched. The CDR3 loop reads CSARATGDYGYTF. DNA of the CDR3: TGCAGTGCTAGAGCTACAGGGGACTATGGCTACACCTTC.

This clonotype was observed a handful of times. This chain links TRBV2 with TRBJ1-5, with D maybe TRBD1 (5 bases). This CDR3 region has 13 residues. V lost 9 bases, J lost 5 bases, and 14 bases lay in between. Germline CDR1 and CDR2: SNHLY and FYNNEI. CDR3 loop: CASSRDVDQPQHF. DNA for the CDR3: TGTGCCAGTTCCCGGGACGTAGATCAGCCCCAGCATTTT.

In its sample, this clonotype was seen many times. V gene TRBV28 combines with J gene TRBJ1-1; the D gene is possibly TRBD1 (5 bases). The V gene lost 8 bases and the J gene lost 4 bases, with 14 bases spanning the gap. Per germline, CDR1 MDHEN and CDR2 SYDVKM. This CDR3 spans 13 amino acids. The CDR3 reads CASSQGGFTEAFF. CDR3 DNA sequence: TGTGCCAGCTCGCAGGGTGGTTTCACTGAAGCTTTCTTT.

At least ten counts were recorded for this clonotype. The genes are TRBV7-3 and TRBJ2-3; D unresolved. The V gene's germline CDR1 is SGHTA and CDR2 FQGTGA. The CDR3 has 12 amino acids. V was shortened by 5 bases and J by 9 bases, with 12 bases between the two germline ends. The DNA of the CDR3 is TGTGCCAGCAGCACAACCAGCGAGACGCAGTATTTT. Translation: CASSTTSETQYF.

This clonotype occurred many times. This chain links TRBV20-1 with TRBJ2-7; D is perhaps TRBD1 or TRBD2 (5 bases each). V gave up 5 bases and J gave up 2 bases, with 13 bases separating them. The CDR3 sequence is 13 residues long. The germline gives CDR1 DFQATT, CDR2 SNEGSKA (reference sequence). The CDR3 sequence is CSALLQGAYEQYF. The CDR3 nucleotides read TGCAGTGCTCTCCTGCAGGGAGCCTACGAGCAGTACTTC.

This clonotype turned up a few times. The genes are TRBV27 and TRBJ1-4; D gene ambiguous. CDR1 and CDR2 from the germline V gene are MNHEY and SMNVEV (reference sequence). V lost 2 bases and J 12 bases, leaving 13 bases between the germline ends. CDR3 size: 13 residues. The CDR3 DNA reads as TGTGCCAGCAGTTTAGCTGGGCCTAGGGAACTGTTTTTT. It specifies CASSLAGPRELFF.

This clonotype has a handful of counts. V and J are TRBV20-1 and TRBJ1-5; 7 positions agree with TRBD1. The CDR3 is 15 residues long. J was trimmed by 0 bases and V by 0 bases; bases with no gene match: 2. Germline CDR1 DFQATT, CDR2 SNEGSKA (reference sequence). The CDR3 protein is CSARDYRGSNQPQHF. DNA for the CDR3: TGCAGTGCTAGAGATTACAGGGGTAGCAATCAGCCCCAGCATTTT.

The V and J genes are TRBV5-6 and TRBJ2-7; D is perhaps TRBD2 (6 bases). Germline-derived CDR1 and CDR2 are SGHDT and YYEEEE. CDR3 size: 13 residues. Trimming shortened V by 1 base and J by 6 bases, and 11 bases separated the two germline ends. The DNA of the CDR3 is TGTGCCAGCAGCTTGATGGAGGGCGGCGAGCAGTACTTC. It translates to CASSLMEGGEQYF.

This clonotype showed up many times. This rearrangement joins TRBV2 to TRBJ2-1; 9 bases are shared with TRBD1. This CDR3 spans 15 amino acids. V lost 6 bases, J lost 5 bases, and 8 bases stayed unmatched. CDR1 is SNHLY, CDR2 FYNNEI, per germline. In nucleotides, the CDR3 is TGTGCCAGCAGCCGTGACAGGGGGGGTGACAATGAGCAGTTCTTC. It yields the protein CASSRDRGGDNEQFF. The full variable domain, completed using reference TRBV2 and TRBJ2-1, is EPEVTQTPSHQVTQMGQEVILRCVPISNHLYFYWYRQILGQKVEFLVSFYNNEISEKSEIFDDQFSVERPDGSNFTLKIRSTKLEDSAMYFCASSRDRGGDNEQFFGPGTRLTVL.

A few counts support this clonotype. A much more abundant neighbour one base away suggests this may be a read error. The genes are TRBV28 and TRBJ2-5, with no clear D. The CDR3 is 15 amino acids. Germline V lookup: CDR1 MDHEN, CDR2 SYDVKM. This chain's CDR3 is CASSFVTPQQGTQYF. CDR3 DNA sequence: TGTGCCAGCAGTTTTGTGACGCCCCAACAAGGGACCCAGTACTTC. Drawing the rest from reference TRBV28 and TRBJ2-5, the complete variable domain is DVKVTQSSRYLVKRTGEKVFLECVQDMDHENMFWYRQDPGLGLRLIYFSYDVKMKEKGDIPEGYSVSREKKERFSLILESASTNQTSMYLCASSFVTPQQGTQYFGPGTRLLVL.

The V and J genes are TRBV20-1 and TRBJ2-1, with D perhaps TRBD2 (5 bases). Trimming pared 6 bases from V and 9 bases from J, leaving 15 bases between. Germline V gene data show CDR1 as DFQATT and CDR2 as SNEGSKA (reference sequence). The CDR3 runs to 12 residues. CDR3 sequence: CSAREGLSEQFF. The CDR3 region has the DNA TGCAGTGCGAGGGAAGGGTTGAGTGAGCAGTTCTTC.

The chain couples TRBV5-1 to TRBJ2-1; D is perhaps TRBD1 or TRBD2 (5 bases each). Germline assignment: CDR1 SGHRS and CDR2 YFSETQ. The CDR3 is made up of 16 amino acids. Trimming cost V 4 bases and J 0 bases, with 14 bases left between them. CDR3: CASSPNSGASYNEQFF. DNA for the CDR3: TGCGCCAGCAGCCCGAATTCCGGGGCCTCCTACAATGAGCAGTTCTTC.

The V and J genes are TRBV6-1 and TRBJ2-3, with TRBD2 matching over 7 bases. Trimming cost V 2 bases and J 4 bases; bases outside gene matches: 6. Germline-derived CDR1 and CDR2 are MNHNS and SASEGT. The CDR3 is 15 amino acids. The CDR3 here is CASSESGGGADTQYF. The CDR3, as DNA: TGTGCCAGCAGTGAATCGGGGGGTGGAGCAGATACGCAGTATTTT.

This clonotype was picked up a small number of times. V gene TRBV6-1 combines with J gene TRBJ2-7, with TRBD1 matching 10 bases. The CDR3 covers 15 residues. CDR1 MNHNS and CDR2 SASEGT come from the germline V gene. V was clipped by 6 bases and J by 5 bases; unmatched bases: 10. The CDR3 region is CASSPRDRGVDEQYF. DNA of the CDR3: TGTGCCAGCAGCCCGCGGGACAGGGGAGTCGACGAGCAGTACTTC.

This clonotype has at least ten counts. The J gene is TRBJ2-1, the V gene TRBV18; unclear D gene. The CDR3 contains 15 residues. The germline V and J ends were trimmed by 8 bases and 6 bases, with 20 bases remaining between them. CDR1 and CDR2 from the germline V gene are KGHSH and LQKENI. The CDR3 region is CASAPGVTIINEQFF. Here the CDR3 DNA reads TGTGCCAGCGCGCCCGGAGTTACCATCATCAATGAGCAGTTCTTC.

Ten or more counts support this clonotype. This chain connects TRBV7-2 to TRBJ2-1, with D unclear. The germline V and J ends were trimmed by 3 bases and 6 bases, with 9 bases remaining between them. Germline assignment: CDR1 SGHTA and CDR2 FQGNSA. The CDR3 sequence is 13 residues long. CDR3 in amino acids: CASSLDALNEQFF. The CDR3, as DNA: TGTGCCAGCAGCTTGGACGCACTCAATGAGCAGTTCTTC. Looking up the rest from reference TRBV7-2 and TRBJ2-1 gives the full variable domain: GAGVSQSPSNKVTEKGKDVELRCDPISGHTALYWYRQSLGQGLEFLIYFQGNSAPDKSGLPSDRFSAERTGGSVSTLTIQRTQQEDSAVYLCASSLDALNEQFFGPGTRLTVL.

This clonotype has only a few counts. The chain uses TRBV4-3 and TRBJ2-7; a weak D match, TRBD1 (7 bases). Trimming took off 1 base at V and 3 bases at J, with 10 bases between the two ends. Germline CDR1 and CDR2: LGHNA and YSLEER. The length of the CDR3 is 14 residues. Here the CDR3 DNA reads TGCGCCAGCAGCCAAGGGCGGGACAGCTACGAGCAGTACTTC. The encoded protein is CASSQGRDSYEQYF.

This clonotype came up a few times. The CDR3, as DNA: TGTGCCAGCAGTTTTCGACTAGCGGGAGGAGTAAAGGACACCGGGGAGCTGTTTTTT. This sequence encodes CASSFRLAGGVKDTGELFF. V and J are TRBV12-3 or TRBV12-4 and TRBJ2-2, with TRBD2 matching 13 bases. The CDR3 runs to 19 residues. V lost 3 bases to trimming and J lost 3 bases; unmatched junction nucleotides: 10.

The chain couples TRBV18 to TRBJ2-5; 11 bases map to TRBD2. Germline-derived CDR1 and CDR2 are KGHSH and LQKENI. The V gene end was trimmed by 6 bases and the J gene end by 1 base; junction bases not matched to a gene: 4. The CDR3 covers 15 residues. The CDR3 DNA reads as TGTGCCAGCTCCCGGCTAGCGGGGGGCCAAGAGACCCAGTACTTC. Amino acids: CASSRLAGGQETQYF.

At least ten counts were recorded for this clonotype. This chain joins TRBV28 and TRBJ2-3, with 7 bases matching TRBD2. The CDR3 totals 13 residues. The J segment lost 7 bases and the V segment lost 7 bases, leaving 8 bases of the junction unmatched. CDR1 MDHEN and CDR2 SYDVKM come from the germline V gene. This CDR3 is CASIPGGHNTQYF. The CDR3 bases are TGTGCCAGCATCCCGGGAGGACATAATACGCAGTATTTT. Together with reference TRBV28 and TRBJ2-3, the CDR3 gives the full variable domain: DVKVTQSSRYLVKRTGEKVFLECVQDMDHENMFWYRQDPGLGLRLIYFSYDVKMKEKGDIPEGYSVSREKKERFSLILESASTNQTSMYLCASIPGGHNTQYFGPGTRLTVL.